The 8 T cell receptor beta chains in this list originate from one sample, sequenced in a study of neurological immune-mediated disorders. Via MiXCR, TCRdb re-called the 5' RACE reads, giving one row per CDR3 protein. The table has some 65,000 distinct CDR3 sequences, approximately 4.1% seen once; the top ten hold about 2.4%. Sample: PBMCs. These receptor sequences come from a man aged 50 to 60 with multiple sclerosis.

This clonotype was detected many times. This chain joins TRBV7-6 and TRBJ2-7; the D gene is possibly TRBD2 (5 bases). The ends were cut back, 2 bases at V and 7 bases at J, with 12 bases in the middle. The CDR3 spans 13 residues. CDR1 SGHVS and CDR2 FNYEAQ come from the germline V gene. The CDR3 region has the DNA TGTGCCAGCAGCTTAAGCGAGGGAAGAGAGCAGTACGTC. Translated, it gives CASSLSEGREQYV.

Ten or more counts support this clonotype. J is TRBJ2-7 and V is TRBV7-6; D not resolved. Trimming pared 0 bases from V and 2 bases from J, leaving 8 bases between. The CDR3 is made up of 14 amino acids. Per germline, CDR1 SGHVS and CDR2 FNYEAQ. CDR3 region: CASSLAAGAYEQYF. The CDR3 DNA is TGTGCCAGCAGCTTAGCGGCCGGAGCCTACGAGCAGTACTTC.

This clonotype was observed many times. This sequence joins TRBV10-3 and TRBJ2-7; 16 bases align to TRBD2. The V segment lost 9 bases and the J segment 4 bases; nucleotides outside the gene matches: 3. The CDR3 runs to 14 residues. From germline, CDR1 is ENHRY and CDR2 SYGVKD. CDR3 sequence (DNA): TGTGCCATGGGGACTAGCGGGGGGGGATACGAGCAGTACTTC. Translated: CAMGTSGGGYEQYF.

This clonotype was observed many times. The chain uses TRBV5-1 and TRBJ2-2; D is uncertain. Germline assignment: CDR1 SGHRS and CDR2 YFSETQ. This CDR3 contains 15 residues. Trimming stripped 3 bases from V and 2 bases from J, with 11 bases between. CDR3 in amino acids: CASSSRSDNTGELFF. The DNA for the CDR3 is TGCGCCAGCAGCTCCCGGTCGGATAACACCGGGGAGCTGTTTTTT.

There are a few counts of this clonotype. CDR3 protein: CASSSAVGTGGYNEQFF. CDR3 in DNA: TGTGCCAGCAGCTCAGCGGTTGGGACAGGGGGCTACAATGAGCAGTTCTTC. V usage is TRBV7-2 and J usage is TRBJ2-1, with 11 bases aligning to TRBD1. The germline V gene encodes CDR1 SGHTA and CDR2 FQGNSA. This CDR3 has 17 residues. Trimming removed 4 bases from V and 3 bases from J; junction bases left unmatched: 8.

This clonotype occurred many times. The gene calls are TRBV6-5 and TRBJ1-1; 9 bases fit TRBD1. This CDR3 is built from 18 residues. V gave up 0 bases and J gave up 11 bases; unmatched junction bases: 19. CDR1 and CDR2 from the germline V gene are MNHEY and SVGAGI. This CDR3 reads CASSYSKRRQGQGLGAFF. The CDR3 nucleotides read TGTGCCAGCAGTTACTCGAAGAGAAGGCAGGGACAGGGCCTGGGGGCTTTCTTT.

This clonotype was counted at least ten times. The rearrangement joins TRBV4-3 to TRBJ2-7; 9 positions agree with TRBD1. The V gene's germline CDR1 is LGHNA and CDR2 YSLEER. The CDR3 loop spans 15 amino acids. The V and J ends lost 4 bases and 1 base, in that order; junction bases with no gene match: 5. DNA for the CDR3: TGCGCCAGCAGCCCCTGGACAGGGGAATCCTACGAGCAGTACTTC. It is translated as CASSPWTGESYEQYF.

This clonotype was detected many times. The chain employs TRBV20-1 and TRBJ1-1; weak D call: TRBD1 (5 bases). CDR3 length: 12 residues. CDR1 and CDR2 from the germline V gene are DFQATT and SNEGSKA (reference sequence). Trimming left V 6 bases short and J 2 bases short, with 10 bases between. CDR3: CSARDGNTEAFF. The CDR3 bases are TGCAGTGCCCGGGACGGTAACACTGAAGCTTTCTTT.